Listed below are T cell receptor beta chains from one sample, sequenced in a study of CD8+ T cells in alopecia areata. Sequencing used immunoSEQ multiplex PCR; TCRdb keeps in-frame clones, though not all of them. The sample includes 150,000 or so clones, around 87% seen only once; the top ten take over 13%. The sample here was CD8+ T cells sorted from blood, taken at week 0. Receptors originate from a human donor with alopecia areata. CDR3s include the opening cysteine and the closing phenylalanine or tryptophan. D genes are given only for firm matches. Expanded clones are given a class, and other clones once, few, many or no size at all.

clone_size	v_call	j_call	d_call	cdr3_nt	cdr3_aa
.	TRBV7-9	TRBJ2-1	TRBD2	TGTGCCAGCAGCCCACCGAATTGGGGGGGGAGCTCCTACAATGAGCAGTTCTTC	CASSPPNWGGSSYNEQFF
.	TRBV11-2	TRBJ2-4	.	TGTGCCAGCAGCTTGGGGGAGTTGTCCAAAAACATTCAGTACTTC	CASSLGELSKNIQYF
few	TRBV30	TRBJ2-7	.	TGTGCCTGGAGTGTACCCTCCTACGAGCAGTACTTC	CAWSVPSYEQYF
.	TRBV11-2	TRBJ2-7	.	TGTGCCAGCAGCTTAGTAGTCGAGCAGTACTTC	CASSLVVEQYF
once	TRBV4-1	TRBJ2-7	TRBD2	TGCGCCAGCAGCCAAGAGTCTAGCGGGACCTACGAGCAGTACTTC	CASSQESSGTYEQYF
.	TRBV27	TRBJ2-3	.	TGTGCCAGCACCAGGGGGGGGAGGGGCACAGATACGCAGTATTTT	CASTRGGRGTDTQYF
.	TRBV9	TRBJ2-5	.	TGTGCCAGCAGCGTAGCGGAGACCCAGTACTTC	CASSVAETQYF
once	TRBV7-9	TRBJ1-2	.	TGTGCCAGCAAGGGCCAGGCGGGCGACTATGGCTACACCTTC	CASKGQAGDYGYTF
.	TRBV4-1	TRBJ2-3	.	TGCGCCAGCAGCCCAGCAAAGGGGGAGAGCACAGATACGCAGTATTTT	CASSPAKGESTDTQYF
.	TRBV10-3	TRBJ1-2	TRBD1	TGCGCCAGCAGTGAGGACAGGGGGCTTAATGGCTACACCTTC	CASSEDRGLNGYTF
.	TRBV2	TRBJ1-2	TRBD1	TGTGCCAGCAGCAGGGACAGACCCTATGGCTACACCTTC	CASSRDRPYGYTF
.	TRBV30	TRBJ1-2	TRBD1	TGTGCCTGGAGTGCTGGACAGGGCAACTATGGCTACACCTTC	CAWSAGQGNYGYTF
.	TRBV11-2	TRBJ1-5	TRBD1	TGTGCCAGCAGTTTACAGGGGGCAGGACAGCCCCAGCATTTT	CASSLQGAGQPQHF
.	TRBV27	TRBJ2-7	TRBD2	TGTGCCAGCAGTTTTTCTAGCGGTTCCTACGAGCAGTACTTC	CASSFSSGSYEQYF
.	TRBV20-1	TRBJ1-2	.	TGCAGTGCAGAAACGCAGGGGACTATAAGCTTC	CSAETQGTISF
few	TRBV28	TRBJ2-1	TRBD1	TGTGCCAGCAGTTACGGGACAGACTCCTACAATGAGCAGTTCTTC	CASSYGTDSYNEQFF
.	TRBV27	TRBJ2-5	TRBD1	TGTGCCAGCAGTGTGAGGGGGCTCCAAGAGACCCAGTACTTC	CASSVRGLQETQYF
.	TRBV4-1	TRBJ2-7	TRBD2	TGCGCCAGCAGCCGAGGGACGAGCGGGAAGAGCTCCTACGAGCAGTACTTC	CASSRGTSGKSSYEQYF
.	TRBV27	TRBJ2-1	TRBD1	TGTGCCAGCAGTAGGATGGGAGACAGGGCGACCCATGAGCAGTTCTTC	CASSRMGDRATHEQFF
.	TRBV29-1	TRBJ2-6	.	TGCAGCGTTTACTCTGGGGCCAACGTCCTGACTTTC	CSVYSGANVLTF
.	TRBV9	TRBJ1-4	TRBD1	TGTGCCAGCAGCGAGGGACAGACGGACAGGGTTGGTGAAAAACTGTTTTTT	CASSEGQTDRVGEKLFF
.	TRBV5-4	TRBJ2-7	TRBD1	TGTGCCAGCAGCTTGGGGGACAGGGTCTACGAGCAGTACTTC	CASSLGDRVYEQYF
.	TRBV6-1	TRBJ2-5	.	TGTGCCAGCAGTGAAGTTCAGATTCAAGAGACCCAGTACTTC	CASSEVQIQETQYF
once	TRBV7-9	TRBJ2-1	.	TGTGCCAGCAGCTTAGACAATGAGCAGTTCTTC	CASSLDNEQFF
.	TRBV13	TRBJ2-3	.	TGTGCCAGCAGCACCGTGGATACGCAGTATTTT	CASSTVDTQYF
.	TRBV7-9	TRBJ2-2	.	TGTGCCAGCAGGCCCGCCGCGGACTACCACACCGGGGAGCTGTTTTTT	CASRPAADYHTGELFF
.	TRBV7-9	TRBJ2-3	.	TGTGCCAGCAGCTTAGCGCTGACGGGGGATACGCAGTATTTT	CASSLALTGDTQYF
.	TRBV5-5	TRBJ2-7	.	TGTGCCAGCAGCCTGTGGGGGTCCTACGAGCAGTACTTC	CASSLWGSYEQYF
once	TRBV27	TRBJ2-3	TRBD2	TGTGCCAGCAGTCCCCGGACTAGCGGAACGAACACAGATACGCAGTATTTT	CASSPRTSGTNTDTQYF
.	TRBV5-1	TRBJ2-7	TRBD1	TGCGCCAGCAGCTCAGACACGACAGGGGTCGGCTACGAGCAGTACTTC	CASSSDTTGVGYEQYF
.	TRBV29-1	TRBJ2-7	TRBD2	TGCAGCGCCACCCTCCCTGGGACTAGCGGGTACGAGCAGTACTTC	CSATLPGTSGYEQYF
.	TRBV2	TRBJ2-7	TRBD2	TGTGCCAGCAGTGAAACTAGCGGGGGCCTATACGAGCAGTACTTC	CASSETSGGLYEQYF
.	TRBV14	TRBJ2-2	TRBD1	TGTGCCAGCAGCCAAGGGAAAGGACAGGGGAGGCCCGGGGAGCTGTTTTTT	CASSQGKGQGRPGELFF
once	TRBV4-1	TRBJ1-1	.	TGCGCCAGCAGCCAAGATCAGGGTTCCTCTGAAGCTTTCTTT	CASSQDQGSSEAFF
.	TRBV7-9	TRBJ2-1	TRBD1	TGTGCCAGCAGCGGGGACAGGGGGCTACAGTTCTTC	CASSGDRGLQFF
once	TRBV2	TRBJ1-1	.	TGTGCCAGCAGTGGGGGGACGGTGAACACTGAAGCTTTCTTT	CASSGGTVNTEAFF
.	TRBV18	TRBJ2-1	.	TGTGCCAGCTCACCAGGAGGGGGCACAGTGGATGAGCAGTTCTTC	CASSPGGGTVDEQFF
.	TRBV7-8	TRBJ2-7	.	TGTGCCAGCAGCTCAAGGACAGTGTCCTACGAGCAGTACTTC	CASSSRTVSYEQYF
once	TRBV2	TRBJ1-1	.	TGTGCCAGCAGTGAAGACTCAGGGTTTGATAGGGTTTACGACACTGAAGCTTTCTTT	CASSEDSGFDRVYDTEAFF
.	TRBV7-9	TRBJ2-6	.	TGTGCCAGCAGCTTAGTCGGCGCTGGGTACTCTGGGGCCAACGTCCTGACTTTC	CASSLVGAGYSGANVLTF
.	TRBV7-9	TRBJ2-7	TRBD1	TGTGCCAGCAGCTCAGGCGGGACAGGGCGGTACGAGCAGTACTTC	CASSSGGTGRYEQYF
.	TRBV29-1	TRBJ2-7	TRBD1	TGCAGCGTCCGAGGACAGGGGACGTACGAGCAGTACTTC	CSVRGQGTYEQYF
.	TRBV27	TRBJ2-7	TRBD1	TGTGCCAGCAGTTCATACGAGACAGGGTCTAAGGAGCAGTACTTC	CASSSYETGSKEQYF
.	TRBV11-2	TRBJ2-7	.	TGTGCCAGCCTGGGCGCCTCCTACGAGCAGTACTTC	CASLGASYEQYF
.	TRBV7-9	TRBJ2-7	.	TGTGCCAGCAGCTTAGGAGATACAGGGCCAACGTTCTCCGAGCAGTACTTC	CASSLGDTGPTFSEQYF
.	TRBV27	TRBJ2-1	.	TGTGCCAGCACCCCGACCAATAACTACAATGAGCAGTTCTTC	CASTPTNNYNEQFF
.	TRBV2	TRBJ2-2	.	TGTGCCAGCAGTGATCCCAACACCGGGGAGCTGTTTTTT	CASSDPNTGELFF
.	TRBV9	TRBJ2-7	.	TGTGCCAGCAGCAAGGGATTACTGGCATCACCATCCTACGAGCAGTACTTC	CASSKGLLASPSYEQYF
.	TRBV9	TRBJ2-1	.	TGTGCCAGCAGCCTCCTGGGGGATGAGCAGTTCTTC	CASSLLGDEQFF
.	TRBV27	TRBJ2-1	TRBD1	TGTGCCAGCAGCATACTGGGACAGACGAATTACAATGAGCAGTTCTTC	CASSILGQTNYNEQFF
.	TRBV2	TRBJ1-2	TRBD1	TGTGCCAGCAGGGGGACAGCGTATGGCTACACCTTC	CASRGTAYGYTF
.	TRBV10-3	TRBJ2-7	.	TGTGCCATCAGTGAGCCGACGCTCGAGCAGTACTTC	CAISEPTLEQYF
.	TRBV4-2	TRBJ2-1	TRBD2	TGTGCCAGCAGAGGTATAGCGGGAGCCAATGAGCAGTTCTTC	CASRGIAGANEQFF
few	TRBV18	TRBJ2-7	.	TGTGCCAGCTCAGTAGGGGTCTCCTACGAGCAGTACTTC	CASSVGVSYEQYF
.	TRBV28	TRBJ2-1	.	TGTGCCAGCAGTTTATTCACAGGGATCTACAATGAGCAGTTCTTC	CASSLFTGIYNEQFF
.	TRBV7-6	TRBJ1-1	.	TGTGCCAGCAGCTTAAATGGGGAGCCCACTGAAGCTTTCTTT	CASSLNGEPTEAFF